This T cell receptor beta chain was identified during a study of T cell responses to AZD1222 COVID-19 vaccine listed by TCRdb under 2021. Turning to the overall study: TCR sequencing covered 230 or so trial participants: nearly 210 given two doses of AZD1222 and about 26 given two doses of MenACWY control vaccine. Trial participants were enrolled by age into 18-55, 56-69 and 70-plus year subgroups, with about 150, 28 and 57 TCR-sequenced participants respectively. Broader findings and caveats from the paper: In the small 56-69-year group, the increase in depth fell short of significance, most likely because of low power. A significant rise in spike-specific TCR breadth and depth was observed after two AZD1222 doses relative to day 0 and relative to MenACWY recipients. Participants were mostly white British and included more females than males, and it was suggested by the authors that clonal diversity may have been underestimated. No day 14 peak-response samples were available, so repertoires were characterized only after the peak T cell response. Epitopes outside the regions mutated in the B.1.351 and B.1.1.7 variants were reportedly recognized by nearly half of the unique spike-specific TCRs. Conclusions about previously exposed vaccinees were limited because only six AZD1222 recipients were SARS-CoV-2 seropositive at baseline. The whole spike protein was spanned by vaccine-associated CD4 TCRs, and dominant responses were seen in regions 160-218 and 743-854.

The CDR3 regions of human TCRbeta chains were subjected to immunosequencing. The paper's data handling went like this. Repertoire TCRs were checked for matches against a reference library of SARS-CoV-2-specific TCRs that had been generated using the MIRA antigen-specificity platform. Breadth meant the fraction of unique TCRs that were SARS-CoV-2-associated, whereas depth meant the fraction of total T cells that were SARS-CoV-2-associated. Using the MIRA data, each spike-specific TCR was mapped to the spike region that the TCR reacts to and placed in a CD4 or CD8 class. Log10-transformed breadth and depth values were compared by one-way ANOVA with Sidak's multiple comparisons tests. TCRdb re-hosts the immuneACCESS table, in-frame sequences only. Its copies lack some clones; in the studies checked, an unresolved V gene accounts for under half of them, and the cause for the rest is not known. That table supplies the V and J calls and clone size; D and trimming were determined from the DNA. Counted in this sample were 190,000 or so clones; 88% of them appeared once. More than 25% of the sample rests with the top ten.

At the junction V is shortened by 0 bases and J by 5 bases, with 11 bases in between. Sequences MNHEY (CDR1) and SVGAGI (CDR2) are obtained from the germline V gene. The CDR3 contains 14 residues, cysteine and phenylalanine counted. Only the CDR3 part of the read is kept: 42 bases, read in frame from the first base. The sample's time point label, in plain terms: about 28 days (+/-7) after the second vaccine dose. Because spike-specific TCR depth and breadth did not differ between the two schedules, AZD1222 recipients who got a second dose at roughly 4 weeks were pooled with those who got a second dose at roughly 12 weeks. The vaccinee samples were drawn from two UK trials, COV001 and COV002, one of which was a single-blind randomized controlled phase 2/3 trial testing AZD1222 (ChAdOx1 nCoV-19) in healthy adults. For TCRbeta chain sequencing, PBMC samples from trial participants were taken at day 0 and at day 28 after the second dose.

Points on this clone: The antigen it binds to is not known. Base quality data are lacking; no much larger clone is found one base away.

Material: peripheral blood, obtained 28 days after the second AZD1222 dose. The chain uses TRBV6-5 and TRBJ2-7, with the D segment possibly TRBD1 or TRBD2, each aligning over 5 bases. The sequence was collected from an adult who received the AZD1222 COVID-19 vaccine. CDR3 region: CASSYSNGADEQYF. The nucleotides are TGTGCCAGCAGTTACTCGAACGGGGCCGACGAGCAGTACTTC.